What follows are 24 T cell receptor beta chains derived from one specimen sequenced in a study of blood T cell repertoires in COVID-19. Assay: immunoSEQ multiplex PCR; the TCRdb copy retains only in-frame clones and omits some. The sample shows 200,000 to 250,000 clones, around four fifths of them seen only once. Sequencing used PBMCs or T cells enriched from blood (not recorded which). The receptors originated from a man aged 35-49 years who had recovered from COVID-19.

This clone occurred a few times. Distinct nucleotide sequences in the sample also encode this CDR3. This rearrangement joins TRBV9 to TRBJ1-2, with TRBD1 matching over 9 bases. This CDR3 spans 15 amino acids. With V trimmed by 3 bases and J by 2 bases, 5 bases remained unmatched. The germline V gene has CDR1 SGDLS and CDR2 YYNGEE. The CDR3 coding sequence is TGTGCCAGCAGCGGATACAGGGGGCCCAACTATGGCTACACCTTC. It specifies CASSGYRGPNYGYTF.

This clone was seen only once. The CDR3 protein is CASSQELARGYEQYF. CDR3 sequence (DNA): TGTGCCAGCAGCCAAGAGTTAGCAAGGGGCTACGAGCAGTACTTC. The V gene is TRBV3-1 (or the pseudogene TRBV3-2), the J gene TRBJ2-7; TRBD1 is a possible D gene (5 bases). In germline, CDR1 is LGHDT, CDR2 YNNKEL (reference sequence). V gave up 0 bases and J gave up 3 bases, with 12 bases separating them. CDR3 length equals 15 residues.

The J gene is TRBJ1-4, the V gene TRBV19; D uncertain. The CDR3 is 15 residues long. The germline V gene encodes CDR1 LNHDA and CDR2 SQIVND (reference sequence). Trimming shortened V by 0 bases and J by 8 bases, and 13 bases separated the two germline ends. For the CDR3, the DNA is TGTGCCAGTAGTATAGATCTGACCCGGAGGGAAAAACTGTTTTTT. It specifies CASSIDLTRREKLFF.

The gene calls are TRBV7-8 and TRBJ2-3; 8 bases are shared with TRBD2. There are 16 residues in the CDR3. V trimming: 4 bases; J trimming: 4 bases; junction bases outside the gene matches: 10. Germline V gives CDR1 SGHVS, CDR2 FQNEAQ. CDR3 nucleotide sequence: TGTGCCAGCAGCTATACCGGGACTAGTAAGTCAGATACGCAGTATTTT. Translated: CASSYTGTSKSDTQYF.

This clone is a singleton in its sample. The V call is TRBV19, the J call TRBJ2-3, with TRBD2 matching 12 bases. Germline V gives CDR1 LNHDA, CDR2 SQIVND (reference sequence). The CDR3 length is 17 residues. V was pared by 7 bases and J by 2 bases, with 10 bases of the junction left unmatched. The CDR3 DNA is TGTGCCAGTACCGCCAGGACTAGCGGGGAGTTCACAGATACGCAGTATTTT. This translates into CASTARTSGEFTDTQYF.

The chain has TRBV14 and TRBJ1-3; D is unclear. Deletions cut 1 base from V and 6 bases from J, with 7 bases between. The CDR3 has 13 residues. Germline values: CDR1 SGHDN, CDR2 FVKESK. For the CDR3, the DNA is TGTGCCAGCAGCCAAGCGGACTTAAACACCATATATTTT. Its protein product is CASSQADLNTIYF.

The rearrangement uses TRBV5-1 and TRBJ1-2; 9 bases line up with TRBD1. The junction had 5 bases not matched to a gene; V was cut back by 5 bases and J by 6 bases. The germline gives CDR1 SGHRS, CDR2 YFSETQ. This CDR3 spans 13 amino acids. This chain's CDR3 is CASSTGTGHGYTF. The CDR3 DNA follows: TGCGCCAGCAGTACCGGGACAGGGCATGGCTACACCTTC.

The chain uses TRBV7-9 and TRBJ2-2; the match to TRBD1 covers 7 bases. CDR1 SEHNR and CDR2 FQNEAQ come from the germline V gene (reference sequence). V lost 2 bases and J lost 4; bases outside the gene matches: 4. The CDR3 length is 15 residues. The CDR3 here is CASSLRPGGTGELFF. The DNA for the CDR3 is TGTGCCAGCAGCTTACGGCCAGGGGGCACCGGGGAGCTGTTTTTT.

The chain is built from TRBV19 and TRBJ2-7; 8 nucleotides line up with TRBD1. V shed 4 bases and J 6 bases; nucleotides not matched to a gene: 11. The germline CDR1 and CDR2 sequences are LNHDA and SQIVND (reference sequence). The CDR3 length is 15 residues. CDR3 nucleotide sequence: TGTGCCAGTAGTAGTTTTGGACAGGGATCTATCGAGCAGTACTTC. Protein product: CASSSFGQGSIEQYF.

Here the CDR3 reads CASNPGGGSTEAFF. CDR3 bases: TGTGCCAGCAACCCTGGGGGGGGGAGCACTGAAGCTTTCTTT. V is TRBV7-9 and J is TRBJ1-1; D possibly corresponds to TRBD1 (5 bases). Germline V lookup: CDR1 SEHNR, CDR2 FQNEAQ (reference sequence). V was cut by 7 bases and J by 4 bases, with 16 bases left in between. This CDR3 contains 14 residues.

This chain connects TRBV5-1 to TRBJ2-1; tentatively, D is TRBD2 (6 bases). CDR3 length: 12 residues. V lost 4 bases, J lost 7 bases, and 9 bases lay in between. The germline V gene has CDR1 SGHRS and CDR2 YFSETQ. CDR3 nucleotide sequence: TGCGCCAGCAGCCCGGACTATAATGAGCAGTTCTTC. Protein: CASSPDYNEQFF.

The CDR3 DNA follows: TGTGCCAGCTCACAAAAACGGGATGGCTACACCTTC. The encoded protein is CASSQKRDGYTF. This chain joins TRBV18 and TRBJ1-2, with no clear D. Germline CDR1 and CDR2: KGHSH and LQKENI. The CDR3 is 12 residues long. V was clipped by 4 bases and J by 6 bases, with 9 bases between them.

The CDR3 reads CASSLATGTMETQYF. The DNA for the CDR3 is TGTGCCAGCAGCTTAGCTACCGGGACTATGGAGACCCAGTACTTC. V and J are TRBV7-9 and TRBJ2-5, with 7 bases lining up with TRBD2. CDR1 and CDR2 (germline): SEHNR, FQNEAQ (reference sequence). J gave up 5 bases and V 0 bases, and 6 bases lay outside the gene matches. The CDR3 runs to 15 residues. Full variable domain (remainder filled in from reference TRBV7-9 and TRBJ2-5): DTGVSQNPRHKITKRGQNVTFRCDPISEHNRLYWYRQTLGQGPEFLTYFQNEAQLEKSRLLSDRFSAERPKGSFSTLEIQRTEQGDSAMYLCASSLATGTMETQYFGPGTRLLVL.

The V gene is TRBV2, the J gene TRBJ2-2; perhaps TRBD1 as D (5 bases). This CDR3 contains 15 residues. CDR1 SNHLY and CDR2 FYNNEI come from the germline V gene. Trimming shortened V by 4 bases and J by 7 bases, and 16 bases separated the two germline ends. The CDR3 spells CASSVEDTTFGELFF. CDR3 in DNA: TGTGCCAGCAGTGTAGAGGACACAACTTTCGGGGAGCTGTTTTTT.

The chain recombines TRBV7-2 with TRBJ2-3; 7 nucleotides agree with TRBD2. V lost 4 bases, J lost 2 bases, and 6 bases stayed unmatched. The length of the CDR3 is 15 residues. Germline V gene data show CDR1 as SGHTA and CDR2 as FQGNSA. This chain's CDR3 is CASSWWGGYTDTQYF. The CDR3 DNA reads as TGTGCCAGCAGCTGGTGGGGGGGGTACACAGATACGCAGTATTTT.

The chain has TRBV15 and TRBJ1-2; no clear D gene. Germline values: CDR1 LNHNV, CDR2 YYDKDF (reference sequence). The CDR3 covers 13 residues. Trimming left V 5 bases short and J 1 base short, with 8 bases between. CDR3 loop: CATSLDLNYGYTF. The CDR3, as DNA: TGTGCCACCAGCCTAGACCTTAACTATGGCTACACCTTC.

This clone appeared a few times. The V gene is TRBV10-1, the J gene TRBJ2-2, with a possible D match to TRBD2 (5 bases). V lost 6 bases and J 6 bases, leaving 17 bases between the germline ends. Looked up from germline, CDR1 is WNHNN and CDR2 is SYGVQD (reference sequence). This CDR3 comprises 15 residues. CDR3 coding DNA: TGCGCCAGCAGATCATCGCTAACGGAGGCCGGGGAGCTGTTTTTT. Translating gives CASRSSLTEAGELFF.

This clone was observed once. The chain carries TRBV7-8 and TRBJ1-1, with TRBD1 matching 7 bases. This CDR3 comprises 15 residues. The V and J ends lost 5 bases and 4 bases, in that order; junction bases with no gene match: 10. The germline gives CDR1 SGHVS, CDR2 FQNEAQ. The CDR3 DNA reads TGTGCCAGCAGCCCGACAGGGAGTCGGGCCACTGAAGCTTTCTTT. Residues: CASSPTGSRATEAFF.

This clone was counted once. The V gene is TRBV6-5, the J gene TRBJ2-3, with TRBD2 matching 9 bases. The V segment lost 6 bases and the J segment 6 bases; nucleotides outside the gene matches: 7. Per the germline V gene, CDR1 is MNHEY and CDR2 is SVGAGI. This CDR3 region has 14 residues. The chain's CDR3 is CASRPGLASDTQYF. In DNA form, the CDR3 reads TGTGCCAGCAGGCCGGGACTAGCATCGGATACGCAGTATTTT.

The chain links TRBV5-1 to TRBJ2-5, with 15 bases matching TRBD2. The CDR3 runs 16 residues. J lost 5 bases, V lost 4 bases, and 6 bases had no gene match. CDR1 SGHRS and CDR2 YFSETQ come from the germline V gene. CDR3 loop: CASSKGLAGGWETQYF. CDR3 bases: TGCGCCAGCAGCAAGGGACTAGCGGGAGGATGGGAGACCCAGTACTTC.

V usage is TRBV9 and J usage is TRBJ2-3, with 7 bases that match TRBD1. With 4 bases clipped from V and 2 bases from J, the junction kept 7 bases outside the gene matches. The CDR3 is made up of 15 amino acids. Germline loops: CDR1 SGDLS, CDR2 YYNGEE. This chain's CDR3 is CASSTWTGVTDTQYF. The CDR3 coding sequence is TGTGCCAGCAGCACGTGGACAGGAGTCACAGATACGCAGTATTTT.

The chain couples TRBV2 to TRBJ2-5, with TRBD1 matching over 7 bases. CDR1 is SNHLY and CDR2 is FYNNEI in the germline V gene. V lost 5 bases to trimming and J lost 2 bases; unmatched junction nucleotides: 8. The CDR3 has 15 amino acids. The DNA for the CDR3 is TGTGCCAGCAGTAGACAGGGAATTCCACAAGAGACCCAGTACTTC. Translating it yields CASSRQGIPQETQYF.

The chain is built from TRBV3-1 (or the pseudogene TRBV3-2) and TRBJ1-3; tentative D call: TRBD1 (6 bases). V was pared by 1 base and J by 2 bases, with 12 bases between. The CDR3 covers 16 residues. CDR1 and CDR2 from the germline V gene are LGHDT and YNNKEL (reference sequence). The CDR3 sequence is CASSQVRTEAGNTIYF. In nucleotides, the CDR3 is TGTGCCAGCAGCCAAGTGAGGACAGAGGCTGGAAACACCATATATTTT.

This clone was detected ten times or more. The chain joins TRBV11-3 to TRBJ2-2; D possibly corresponds to TRBD1 (6 bases). V was clipped by 1 base and J by 0 bases, with 6 bases between them. The germline CDR1 and CDR2 sequences are SGHNT and YENEEA. The length of the CDR3 is 15 residues. DNA of the CDR3: TGTGCCAGCAGCTTAGCAGGGGCGAACACCGGGGAGCTGTTTTTT. As protein: CASSLAGANTGELFF.